One and the same sample provided the 5 T cell receptor beta chains below, sequenced in a study of T cells expressing NK-cell markers. TCRdb reprocessed the 5' RACE reads and reports one entry per CDR3 protein, with no DNA. This listing includes about 450,000 distinct CDR3 sequences. Material: blood T cells: a sorted CD56 or NKG2C T cell subset, CD4+ or CD8+ T cells, or bulk PBMC T cells (not recorded which). These receptors originate from a woman aged 18 to 75 in good health.

The chain has TRBV30 and TRBJ1-2; TCRdb's D gene call, TRBD1, goes unchecked for lack of DNA. Germline CDR1 reads GTSNPN; CDR2 reads SVGIG (reference sequence). This CDR3 has 14 residues. CDR3 residues: CAWSGDRGNYGYTF.

The chain uses TRBV6-2 or TRBV6-3 and TRBJ2-1; no DNA is available, so the TRBD1 call from TCRdb remains unchecked. This CDR3 has 18 residues. Germline V gene sequence: CDR1 MNHEY, CDR2 SVGEGT. The CDR3: CASSPASGAGRAYNEQFF.

The gene calls are TRBV12-3 or TRBV12-4 and TRBJ1-1. The CDR3 covers 14 residues. This chain's CDR3 is CASSQGEGRTEAFF.

This CDR3 reads CSANPGTASGNTIYF. The gene calls are TRBV20-1 and TRBJ1-3; the D call of TRBD1 rests on TCRdb alone, since no DNA is present to check it. Germline-derived CDR1 and CDR2 are DFQATT and SNEGSKA (reference sequence). This CDR3 has 15 amino acids.

J is TRBJ1-4 and V is TRBV7-2. Germline V gene data show CDR1 as SGHTA and CDR2 as FQGNSA. The CDR3 covers 15 residues. The CDR3 loop is CASSRGPHSNEKLFF.